These 10 T cell receptor beta chains were sequenced from one sample in a study of T cell responses to AZD1222 COVID-19 vaccine. Sequenced by immunoSEQ multiplex PCR; TCRdb stores in-frame clones only, minus some. The repertoire holds roughly 180,000 clones, with approximately 94% as singletons. The starting material was peripheral blood, obtained on day 0 of AZD1222 vaccination. Source of these receptors: an adult in good health.

In this sample, this clone turned up once. V usage is TRBV7-2 and J usage is TRBJ2-7; 14 bases map to TRBD2. CDR3 length: 16 residues. The V segment lost 5 bases and the J segment 7 bases; nucleotides outside the gene matches: 10. CDR1 is SGHTA, CDR2 FQGNSA, per germline. The CDR3 coding sequence is TGTGCCAGCAGCAGGGGGGGACTAGCGGGAGAAGGAGAGCAGTACTTC. It is translated as CASSRGGLAGEGEQYF.

The chain carries TRBV15 and TRBJ1-5, with D unresolved. The CDR3 is 14 amino acids. Trimming stripped 5 bases from V and 6 bases from J, with 14 bases between. From germline, CDR1 is LNHNV and CDR2 YYDKDF (reference sequence). The CDR3 nucleotides read TGTGCCACCAGCCAAGACTTGGCGGGTCAGCCCCAGCATTTT. It specifies CATSQDLAGQPQHF. Together with reference TRBV15 and TRBJ1-5, the CDR3 gives the full variable domain: DAMVIQNPRYQVTQFGKPVTLSCSQTLNHNVMYWYQQKSSQAPKLLFHYYDKDFNNEADTPDNFQSRRPNTSFCFLDIRSPGLGDTAMYLCATSQDLAGQPQHFGDGTRLSIL.

This clone was observed a single time. The rearrangement uses TRBV20-1 and TRBJ2-3; TRBD2 might be the D (5 bases). CDR3 length: 11 amino acids. CDR1 and CDR2 from the germline V gene are DFQATT and SNEGSKA (reference sequence). Between the trimmed V and J ends, which lost 5 bases and 6 bases, there was a span of 9 bases. CDR3 sequence reads: CSALGSDTQYF. As DNA, the CDR3 is TGCAGTGCTTTGGGGAGTGATACGCAGTATTTT.

For this clone: Other DNA variants within this sample encode the same CDR3. The chain links TRBV5-1 to TRBJ1-2; the D is unclear. Deletions cut 4 bases from V and 1 base from J, with 5 bases between. Per germline, CDR1 SGHRS and CDR2 YFSETQ. The CDR3 consists of 12 residues. CDR3: CASSPDNYGYTF. The CDR3 DNA reads TGCGCCAGCAGCCCGGATAACTATGGCTACACCTTC.

The rearrangement joins TRBV4-1 to TRBJ2-3; 11 bases match TRBD2. Germline lookup yields CDR1 MGHRA and CDR2 YSYEKL. The CDR3 contains 19 residues. V shed 7 bases and J 2 bases; nucleotides not matched to a gene: 17. CDR3 sequence reads: CASTGRASGRNRVTDTQYF. CDR3 DNA sequence: TGCGCCAGCACAGGGCGGGCTAGCGGGAGGAATCGAGTCACAGATACGCAGTATTTT.

The count of this clone is one. The rearrangement joins TRBV2 to TRBJ1-3; TRBD1 matches at 8 bases. Trimming took 10 bases from V and 0 from J; bases not matched to a gene: 8. CDR3 length: 15 residues. From germline, CDR1 is SNHLY and CDR2 FYNNEI. Here the CDR3 reads CATSQGARSGNTIYF. In nucleotides, the CDR3 is TGTGCCACTTCCCAGGGGGCCCGCTCTGGAAACACCATATATTTT.

This clone was found once. The gene calls are TRBV19 and TRBJ1-5, with 8 bases identical to TRBD1. V shed 2 bases and J 0 bases; nucleotides not matched to a gene: 9. The CDR3 runs 18 residues. Germline-derived CDR1 and CDR2 are LNHDA and SQIVND (reference sequence). CDR3 sequence: CASSIPDRGLYSNQPQHF. DNA of the CDR3: TGTGCCAGTAGTATACCCGACAGGGGTCTTTATAGCAATCAGCCCCAGCATTTT.

The V gene is TRBV19, the J gene TRBJ2-4, with D possibly being TRBD1 (5 bases). Germline CDR1 reads LNHDA; CDR2 reads SQIVND (reference sequence). The CDR3 is 15 residues long. Trimming cost V 0 bases and J 6 bases, with 12 bases left between them. This CDR3 is CASSIDRDRGNIQYF. As DNA, the CDR3 is TGTGCCAGTAGTATAGACAGGGATCGTGGAAACATTCAGTACTTC. Using reference TRBV19 and TRBJ2-4 for the parts outside the CDR3, the full variable domain is DGGITQSPKYLFRKEGQNVTLSCEQNLNHDAMYWYRQDPGQGLRLIYYSQIVNDFQKGDIAEGYSVSREKKESFPLTVTSAQKNPTAFYLCASSIDRDRGNIQYFGAGTRLSVL.

V is TRBV19 and J is TRBJ1-5; D call uncertain. The V gene lost 7 bases and the J gene lost 6 bases, with 19 bases spanning the gap. Looked up from germline, CDR1 is LNHDA and CDR2 is SQIVND (reference sequence). The CDR3 is 15 residues long. CDR3 protein: CASKLLAVGGQPQHF. The CDR3 nucleotides are TGTGCCAGTAAACTCTTAGCAGTTGGTGGTCAGCCCCAGCATTTT.

The J gene is TRBJ2-7, the V gene TRBV27; 11 nucleotides agree with TRBD2. With V trimmed by 2 bases and J by 11 bases, 5 bases remained unmatched. Germline V gives CDR1 MNHEY, CDR2 SMNVEV (reference sequence). This CDR3 has 13 amino acids. The CDR3 sequence: CASSLSSGRAKYF. CDR3 DNA: TGTGCCAGCAGTTTAAGTAGCGGGAGGGCCAAGTACTTC.